This T cell receptor beta chain was documented in a study of Ad26.COV2.S vaccination and SARS-CoV-2 variants. Study information: Donor was in the COV1001 Ad26.COV2.S trial arm. The study, taken as a whole, reports: The TCR breadth and depth analyses may have produced an underestimate of total T cell responses. Reportedly, spike-specific CD8+ and CD4+ T cell responses achieved substantial breadth once vaccination had taken place.

TCRdb's copy holds only in-frame clones and misses some; the assay was immunoSEQ multiplex PCR. The table shows hundreds of thousands of clones, with roughly 91% occurring only once. In germline, CDR1 is GTSNPN, CDR2 SVGIG (reference sequence). This CDR3 has 13 amino acids. V shed 0 bases and J shed 7 bases, with 7 bases lying between them. In its sample, this clone was seen a few times. Its target is not known. Documented treatment: 19 received Ad26.COV2.S at low or high dose, single or two shots; roughly five received placebo; per-sample allocation not given. Specimens were obtained on day 63 following the first vaccine or placebo injection. Donation was by an adult aged 18-55 years who was in Boston.

The receptor was derived from a person between 18 and 59 years old who received the Ad26.COV2.S COVID-19 vaccine or a placebo. The input for sequencing was peripheral blood, taken in a trial of Ad26.COV2.S vaccine versus placebo. The chain couples TRBV30 to TRBJ1-6; D uncertain. CDR3 loop: CAWSVIGNSPLHF. The CDR3 nucleotides read TGTGCCTGGAGTGTGATCGGGAATTCACCCCTCCACTTT.